Sequencing of this T cell receptor beta chain was carried out in a study of shared clonotypes between healthy human individuals. The assay was immunoSEQ multiplex PCR, and TCRdb's table has in-frame clones only and misses some. The sample carries about 980,000 clones, around three quarters recorded once. The V end lost 0 bases, the J end lost 5 bases, and 13 bases lay between the germline ends. CDR3 length: 14 residues. Looked up from germline, CDR1 is GTSNPN and CDR2 is SVGIG (reference sequence). This receptor was obtained from a young man in good health. V and J are TRBV30 and TRBJ2-5; D is perhaps TRBD1 or TRBD2 (6 bases each). The specimen sequenced was memory CD4+ T cells sorted from blood. As for subset: CD45RA-negative fraction. CDR3 amino acids: CAWSVGGTSETQYF. Written as DNA, the CDR3 is TGTGCCTGGAGTGTGGGGGGCACATCGGAGACCCAGTACTTC.